The clone carrying this T cell receptor beta chain was picked up one time. Its antigen is unidentified. Prepared libraries of TCR beta cDNA carried unique molecular identifiers. One entry per CDR3 protein results from TCRdb running MiXCR on the PCR reads. The sample includes approximately 460,000 distinct CDR3 sequences, roughly 45% of them seen just once. The record originates from a study of post-analysis software for immune sequencing data. The study, taken as a whole, reports: A handful of TRBV segments were significantly more frequent in patients than in controls. TRBV5-6, TRBV5-1 and TRBV20-1 were among these segments.

The CDR3 is 14 amino acids. Trimming took 6 bases from V and 5 from J; bases not matched to a gene: 7. V and J are TRBV12-3 or TRBV12-4 and TRBJ2-1, with TRBD1 matching 7 bases. Sequenced material: blood. The TCR comes from a girl aged 10-17 years with multiple sclerosis. The CDR3 loop is CASSLGTENNEQFF. The CDR3 DNA reads TGTGCCAGCAGCCTGGGGACAGAAAACAATGAGCAGTTCTTC.